This TCR beta chain was recovered during a study of blood T cell repertoires in COVID-19 (dated by TCRdb to about 2020). Some background on the complete study: Samples from collaborators originated in the United States, Italy and Spain and spanned both the acute and convalescent phases of COVID-19. The material from the prospective study consisted of cDNA or gDNA derived from T cells, B-cell-depleted T cells, or PBMCs. The dataset comprised deeply sampled blood TCRbeta repertoires from subjects exposed to, actively infected with, or recovered from COVID-19. A freely available public database, intended as a resource for researchers studying the immune response to SARS-CoV-2, is where the repertoires were released. Samples came from the ongoing ImmuneRACE study (first 160 participants) plus 1,254 subjects from 6 global collaborators. Sample metadata almost always included a de-identified subject ID, COVID-19 status, age in years and sex. Where HLA class I and class II types were available, the types were taken from metadata supplied by the sample provider, not from assay-based typing. Summary of the overall study and its limitations: How much clinical and demographic metadata was included differed by source and by participant, and the metadata was provided uncurated.

This clone came up a few times. Its recognized antigen is unknown. No quality values exist for individual bases; no much larger clone is one base distant. V is cut back by 3 bases and J by 6 bases, with 1 base in the junction unmatched. The CDR3 holds 12 amino acids from the cysteine to the phenylalanine. The read is trimmed to its CDR3 DNA, 36 bases read in frame from base 1. Per the germline V gene, SGHDT is the CDR1 and YYEEEE is the CDR2. TCRbeta CDR3 regions were amplified from genomic DNA by means of the immunoSEQ Assay, a bias-controlled multiplex PCR. The study's own analysis went as follows. Within the assay, amplification of reference gene primers was used to estimate how many nucleated cells each sample contained. To quantify the absolute abundance of each unique TCRbeta CDR3 rearrangement, sequence reads were collapsed and filtered. Productive Simpson clonality was computed per sample as the square root of Simpson's diversity index over productive rearrangements. TCRdb mirrors the immuneACCESS table, restricted to in-frame sequences. Some clones are absent from its copies; in checked studies, under half trace to an unresolved V gene, and the reason for the others is unknown. That table supplies the V and J calls and clone size; D and trimming were determined from the DNA. For this sample there are some 180,000 clones; over 80% appear just once. Around 3.1% of the sample rests with the top ten.

Participants in the prospective study were enrolled through a virtual design, were aged roughly 18 to 90 years, and lived in roughly 24 United States geographic areas. In the prospective study, cohorts were assigned on the basis of participant-reported clinical history obtained from a screening survey and a study questionnaire. Exposed participants were defined as having been in contact with someone with a PCR-confirmed or clinician-diagnosed COVID-19 case within 2 weeks of study entry. Mobile phlebotomists in the prospective study collected whole blood, serum and a nasopharyngeal or oropharyngeal swab from every participant. Over a 2-month period, participants in the prospective study had the option of providing additional blood draws and questionnaires. Blood samples from the prospective study were shipped frozen or at room temperature prior to DNA extraction.

The chain couples TRBV5-6 to TRBJ1-2; 8 bases in the middle match TRBD1. This receptor was identified in a woman younger than 45 who had been exposed to COVID-19. Sequences were obtained from PBMCs or T cells enriched from blood (not recorded which). For the CDR3, the sequence is CASSSRGHGYTF. The base sequence is TGTGCCAGCAGCTCCAGGGGGCATGGCTACACCTTC.